One sample yielded the 8 T cell receptor beta chains listed below, sequenced in a study of post-analysis software for immune sequencing data. Study findings and constraints: Compared with controls, patients had more of about 5 TRBV segments, including TRBV5-6, TRBV5-1 and TRBV20-1.

Their antigens are not known. Researchers reported that TCR beta cDNA libraries carried unique molecular identifiers. Using its own MiXCR run on the PCR reads, TCRdb lists one record per CDR3 protein. The sample holds fewer than 900,000 distinct CDR3 sequences, 46% seen once. Input material: blood. These receptors were collected from a girl aged 10-17 years with multiple sclerosis.

This chain links TRBV7-9 with TRBJ1-4; D might be TRBD1 (6 bases). Germline values: CDR1 SEHNR, CDR2 FQNEAQ (reference sequence). The CDR3 spans 16 residues. V was clipped by 4 bases and J by 6 bases, with 18 bases between them. CDR3: CASSSGAGARDEKLFF. CDR3 nucleotide sequence: TGTGCCAGCAGCTCAGGGGCTGGGGCTCGGGATGAAAAACTGTTTTTT.

This clonotype was detected once. The chain couples TRBV7-2 to TRBJ1-2; D unclear. This CDR3 is built from 14 residues. Germline-derived CDR1 and CDR2 are SGHTA and FQGNSA. Trimming left V 5 bases short and J 4 bases short, with 14 bases between. CDR3 DNA: TGTGCCAGCAGCCCCACAGACACGACCTATGGCTACACCTTC. It codes for CASSPTDTTYGYTF.

This clonotype was seen a single time. The chain links TRBV11-3 to TRBJ2-1, with D possibly matching TRBD2 (6 bases). Trimming removed 1 base from V and 0 bases from J, with 10 bases in between. Germline V gene sequence: CDR1 SGHNT, CDR2 YENEEA. This CDR3 is 16 amino acids long. As DNA, the CDR3 is TGTGCCAGCAGCTTAGGGGCGGGGTTCTCCTACAATGAGCAGTTCTTC. It encodes CASSLGAGFSYNEQFF.

The chain carries TRBV3-1 and TRBJ2-5; D remains unclear. This CDR3 has 12 amino acids. Germline V gene sequence: CDR1 LGHDT, CDR2 YNNKEL (reference sequence). V lost 4 bases and J lost 5, with 8 bases in between. The CDR3 protein is CASSPSVETQYF. DNA of the CDR3: TGTGCCAGCAGCCCGTCGGTGGAGACCCAGTACTTC.

The CDR3 DNA follows: TGTGCCACCAGCAGAGTGGGGTTTGCAGATACGCAGTATTTT. Amino acid sequence: CATSRVGFADTQYF. This chain links TRBV15 with TRBJ2-3; D is unresolved. CDR3 length: 14 amino acids. The V gene's germline CDR1 is LNHNV and CDR2 YYDKDF (reference sequence). Between the trimmed V and J ends, which lost 1 base and 4 bases, there was a span of 9 bases.

This rearrangement joins TRBV4-1 to TRBJ1-3, with a possible D match to TRBD1 (5 bases). The CDR3 has 14 amino acids. The V gene's germline CDR1 is MGHRA and CDR2 YSYEKL. The V gene lost 1 base and the J gene lost 2 bases, with 6 bases spanning the gap. The CDR3 DNA reads TGCGCCAGCAGCCAAGGGGGCCCTGGAAACACCATATATTTT. Residues: CASSQGGPGNTIYF.

This chain links TRBV6-1 with TRBJ2-5; 7 bases are shared with TRBD2. The CDR3 has 16 amino acids. The V gene end was trimmed by 8 bases and the J gene end by 0 bases; junction bases not matched to a gene: 12. Germline-derived CDR1 and CDR2 are MNHNS and SASEGT. This chain's CDR3 is CASALAASGYQETQYF. The CDR3 DNA is TGTGCCAGCGCACTCGCGGCTAGCGGATACCAAGAGACCCAGTACTTC.

This chain uses TRBV5-1 with TRBJ1-2; perhaps TRBD1 as D (6 bases). This CDR3 region has 15 residues. V was cut by 0 bases and J by 5 bases, with 14 bases left in between. Germline V gene sequence: CDR1 SGHRS, CDR2 YFSETQ. As DNA, the CDR3 is TGCGCCAGCAGCTTGGATGGGGGGCGCACATATGGCTACACCTTC. Its translation: CASSLDGGRTYGYTF.